This T cell receptor (beta chain) was obtained from a study of T cell repertoires in cytomegalovirus infection. Looking at the study overall: Public TCR beta signatures marked donors with CMV infection and the matching HLA. General observations from the study: What dominated the ex vivo response were HLA-C-restricted CMV-specific TCR beta clonotypes.

Regarding this clonotype: Antigen: not known.

TCRdb redid the calling of the reads with MiXCR, one entry per CDR3 protein. The sample carries 640,000 or so distinct CDR3 sequences, around 31% recorded once. Germline trimming cut 5 bases from V and 2 bases from J; bases unmatched to any gene: 6. Looked up from germline, CDR1 is MDHEN and CDR2 is SYDVKM. The CDR3 extends over 14 amino acids. This TCR came from a human donor in good health (CMV status not recorded). Some clones in this sample may be carry-over from other donors' samples. Sample: cultured PBMCs, taken from culture after CMV antigen stimulation. J is TRBJ2-7 and V is TRBV28, with TRBD2 identical over 7 bases. The CDR3 region has the DNA TGTGCCAGCAGTAGACCGGGACTACCCTACGAGCAGTACTTC. Translated: CASSRPGLPYEQYF.